The clone carrying this T cell receptor delta chain was found a few times. What it recognizes is unknown. This is likely an artifact of a read error, given a far larger clone one base away. The sample carries other DNA sequences with the same CDR3. This entry comes from a study of γδ T cells in repeated Plasmodium falciparum infection. Study summary: Over about 640 days, donors received four mosquito-bite P. falciparum NF54 infections.

TCRdb reanalysed the multiplex PCR reads with CATT. The data contain 90,000 or so delta-chain clones, 0.9% to 1% of them singletons. Whole-study results and caveats: Over time and infection, Vgamma9/Vdelta2+ repertoires remained highly stable and polyclonal. Compared with Australian children, Malian Vdelta2-negative repertoires seemed more clonal, less diverse, less shared.

Bulk repertoires came from Vgamma9/Vdelta2+ or Vdelta2-negative gammadelta T cells flow-sorted from PBMC. Germline loops: CDR1 TSWWSYY, CDR2 QGS. The CDR3 spans 20 residues. Specimen: gamma-delta T cells from blood. The chain combines TRDV1 with TRDJ1; 8 bases are a match to TRDD3. This receptor was identified in a pool of human donors (malaria-infected and uninfected, not separated). The CDR3 DNA sequence: TGTGCTCTTGGGAACCCAAGGGGTTACTGGGGGGAAAAGTACACCGATAAACTCATCTTC. Its translation: CALGNPRGYWGEKYTDKLIF.